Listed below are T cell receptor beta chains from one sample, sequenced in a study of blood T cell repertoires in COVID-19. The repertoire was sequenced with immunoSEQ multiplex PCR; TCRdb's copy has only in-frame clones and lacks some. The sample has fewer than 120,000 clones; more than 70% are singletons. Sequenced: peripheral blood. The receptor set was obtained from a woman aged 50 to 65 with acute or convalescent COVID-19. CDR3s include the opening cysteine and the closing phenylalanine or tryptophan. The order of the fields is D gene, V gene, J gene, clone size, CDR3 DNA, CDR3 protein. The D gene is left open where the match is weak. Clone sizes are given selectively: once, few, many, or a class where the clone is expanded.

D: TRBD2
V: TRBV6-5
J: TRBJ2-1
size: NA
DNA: TGTGCCAGCAGTTACGGGGGGGGAAGTACCTACAATGAGCAGTTCTTC
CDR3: CASSYGGGSTYNEQFF

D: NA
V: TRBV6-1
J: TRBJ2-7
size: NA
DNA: TGTGCCAGCAGTGAAGTGAAAGGGGTGAGAGCGTACTTC
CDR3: CASSEVKGVRAYF

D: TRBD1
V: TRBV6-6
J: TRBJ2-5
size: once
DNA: TGTGCCAGCAGTCCCCCCGGGACAGGGCAAAATCAAGAGACCCAGTACTTC
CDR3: CASSPPGTGQNQETQYF

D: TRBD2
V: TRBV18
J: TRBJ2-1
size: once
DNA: TGTGCCAGCTCTCGACTATCCGGGACTAGCGGGAGGGTCGGCAATGAGCAGTTCTTC
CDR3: CASSRLSGTSGRVGNEQFF

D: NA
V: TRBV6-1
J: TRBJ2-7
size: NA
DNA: TGTGCCAGCAGTGACAGAGATGGGGGAGGACGGTCCTACGAGCAGTACTTC
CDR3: CASSDRDGGGRSYEQYF

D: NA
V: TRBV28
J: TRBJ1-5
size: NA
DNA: TGTGCCAGCAGTCCGCCGCAGGGGAGCAATCAGCCCCAGCATTTT
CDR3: CASSPPQGSNQPQHF

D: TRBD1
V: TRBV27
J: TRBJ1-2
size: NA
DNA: TGTGCCAGCAGTTTAATGGGGCCGGGACAGGGGTATGGCTACACCTTC
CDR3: CASSLMGPGQGYGYTF

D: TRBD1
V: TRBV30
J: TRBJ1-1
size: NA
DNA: TGTGCCTGGAGTGTACTCACAGGGGAAACTGAAGCTTTCTTT
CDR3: CAWSVLTGETEAFF

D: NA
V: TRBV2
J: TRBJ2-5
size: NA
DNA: TGTGCCAGCAGCCTGGCCCACCAAGAGACCCAGTACTTC
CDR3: CASSLAHQETQYF

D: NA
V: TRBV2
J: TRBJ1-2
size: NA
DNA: TGTGCCAGCAACGACTTCGGATCCTATGGCTACACCTTC
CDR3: CASNDFGSYGYTF

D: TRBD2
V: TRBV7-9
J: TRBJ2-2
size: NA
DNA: TGTGCCAGCAGCTATGGACTAGCGCAAAACACCGGGGAGCTGTTTTTT
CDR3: CASSYGLAQNTGELFF

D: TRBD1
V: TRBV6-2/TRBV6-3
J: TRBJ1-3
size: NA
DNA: TGTGCCAGCAGCCCTCGGACAGGCACTTACTCTGGAAACACCATATATTTT
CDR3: CASSPRTGTYSGNTIYF

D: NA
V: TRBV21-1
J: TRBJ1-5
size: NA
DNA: TGTGCCAGCAGCATAGGCCGGACAGGTCTTAGGCAGCCCCAGCATTTT
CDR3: CASSIGRTGLRQPQHF

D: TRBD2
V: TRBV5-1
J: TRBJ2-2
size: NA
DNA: TGCGCCAGCAGCTTGGGTGGACTAGCGGGATATACCGGGGAGCTGTTTTTT
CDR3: CASSLGGLAGYTGELFF

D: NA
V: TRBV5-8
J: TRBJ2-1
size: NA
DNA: TGTGCCAGCAGCTTCCCCGGGAAAAACAATGAGCAGTTCTTC
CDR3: CASSFPGKNNEQFF

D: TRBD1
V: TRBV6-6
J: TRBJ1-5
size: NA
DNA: TGTGCCAGCAGACGTGAGGGACAGGGCGAACGGCCCCAGCATTTT
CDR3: CASRREGQGERPQHF

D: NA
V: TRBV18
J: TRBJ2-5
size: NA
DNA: TGTGCCAGCTCACCAATTTTCCCTCCCCAAGAGACCCAGTACTTC
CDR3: CASSPIFPPQETQYF

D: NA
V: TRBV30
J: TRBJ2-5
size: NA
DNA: TGTGCCTGGAGTGTTGGAGGGGGCCGGGAGACCCAGTACTTC
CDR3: CAWSVGGGRETQYF

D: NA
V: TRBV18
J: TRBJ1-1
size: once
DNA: TGTGCCAGCTCCTGGGACAAAAACACTGAAGCTTTCTTT
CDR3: CASSWDKNTEAFF

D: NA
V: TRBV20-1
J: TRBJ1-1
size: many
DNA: TGCAGTGCTAGTCGAGTGAACACTGAAGCTTTCTTT
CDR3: CSASRVNTEAFF

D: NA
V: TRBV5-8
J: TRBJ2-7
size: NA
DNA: TGTGCCACCATTGGGAGGACTACGGTAACCTACGAGCAGTACTTC
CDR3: CATIGRTTVTYEQYF

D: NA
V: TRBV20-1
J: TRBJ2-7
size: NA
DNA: TGCAGTGCTAGTCAGGACACCTACGAGCAGTACTTC
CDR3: CSASQDTYEQYF

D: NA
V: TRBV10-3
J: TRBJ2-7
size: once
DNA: TGTGCCACCACAGGGTCTCCGAGCTCCTACGAGCAGTACTTC
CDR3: CATTGSPSSYEQYF

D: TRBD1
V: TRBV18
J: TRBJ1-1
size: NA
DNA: TGTGCCAGCTCAGCCCCCGACAGGGGAGGGACTGAAGCTTTCTTT
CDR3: CASSAPDRGGTEAFF

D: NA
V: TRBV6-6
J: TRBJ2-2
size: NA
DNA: TGTGCCAGCAGGCGCGGGACGGAGAACACCGGGGAGCTGTTTTTT
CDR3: CASRRGTENTGELFF

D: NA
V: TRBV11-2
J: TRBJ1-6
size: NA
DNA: TGTGCCAGCAGCTTACGCGATTCACCCCTCCACTTT
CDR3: CASSLRDSPLHF